This passage covers 16 T cell receptor beta chains from one sample sequenced in a study of siplizumab effects on memory and regulatory T cells (dated by TCRdb to about 2019). Receptor libraries were prepared by the immunoSEQ multiplex PCR assay. Drawn from immuneACCESS, this table holds only the in-frame rearrangements with V and J called that TCRdb kept. Clones are partly lost; checked studies trace under half to an unresolved V gene and leave the rest unexplained. Counted in this sample were about 110,000 clones; approximately 90% of them appeared once. The ten largest clones represent about 0.78% of the sample. Sequenced material: Tregs sorted from blood. These receptors were collected from a human donor in good health.

The genes are TRBV30 and TRBJ1-2, with TRBD1 matching 12 bases. Losses at the gene ends were 2 bases for V and 8 bases for J; bases not matched to a gene: 15. Germline V gene data show CDR1 as GTSNPN and CDR2 as SVGIG (reference sequence). This CDR3 contains 17 residues. CDR3 DNA sequence: TGTGCCTGGAGTAGAACAGGATGGGACAGGGGGCGGGCGGGCTACACCTTC. Translating gives CAWSRTGWDRGRAGYTF.

V usage is TRBV6-1 and J usage is TRBJ2-5; 7 bases fit TRBD2. CDR1 MNHNS and CDR2 SASEGT come from the germline V gene. The CDR3 contains 13 residues. Germline trimming cut 3 bases from V and 5 bases from J; bases unmatched to any gene: 3. DNA for the CDR3: TGTGCCAGCAGTGAGGAGGGAGGGGAGACCCAGTACTTC. Translating gives CASSEEGGETQYF.

The rearrangement uses TRBV5-1 and TRBJ2-1; 7 bases match TRBD2. The CDR3 has 15 amino acids. From germline, CDR1 is SGHRS and CDR2 YFSETQ. V was clipped by 1 base and J by 8 bases; unmatched bases: 9. The CDR3 region has the DNA TGCGCCAGCAGCTTGCCATCCGGGACTAACCATGAGCAGTTCTTC. Residues: CASSLPSGTNHEQFF.

The chain employs TRBV4-2 and TRBJ1-2; D uncertain. Germline CDR1 reads LGHNA; CDR2 reads YNFKEQ. CDR3 length: 13 residues. V shed 4 bases and J shed 2 bases, with 8 bases lying between them. CDR3 sequence reads: CASSPGLNYGYTF. In nucleotides, the CDR3 is TGTGCCAGCAGCCCGGGTCTCAACTATGGCTACACCTTC.

The CDR3 nucleotides are TGCAGCGTTGCGGCCTACGGCTACGAGCAGTACTTC. Encoded protein: CSVAAYGYEQYF. The chain recombines TRBV29-1 with TRBJ2-7; D uncertain. Germline V gene sequence: CDR1 SQVTM, CDR2 ANQGSEA. The CDR3 is 12 amino acids. V shed 4 bases and J shed 3 bases, with 10 bases lying between them.

The V call is TRBV2, the J call TRBJ1-1, with unresolved D. V was trimmed by 7 bases and J by 0 bases, leaving 12 bases between them. CDR1 and CDR2 (germline): SNHLY, FYNNEI. CDR3 length: 14 amino acids. The CDR3 bases are TGTGCCAGCAATTCCGACCCGATGAACACTGAAGCTTTCTTT. Translation: CASNSDPMNTEAFF.

V gene TRBV4-1 combines with J gene TRBJ2-1, with 12 positions matching TRBD2. CDR1 MGHRA and CDR2 YSYEKL come from the germline V gene. V lost 3 bases and J lost 10; bases outside the gene matches: 10. CDR3 length equals 16 residues. Here the CDR3 reads CASSQVSSGGAGEQFF. For the CDR3, the DNA is TGCGCCAGCAGCCAGGTGTCTAGCGGGGGGGCAGGCGAGCAGTTCTTC.

This clone was picked up one time. The rearrangement joins TRBV5-6 to TRBJ1-3; 7 positions match TRBD1. There are 15 residues in the CDR3. Germline V gives CDR1 SGHDT, CDR2 YYEEEE. Losses at the gene ends were 4 bases for V and 5 bases for J; bases not matched to a gene: 9. CDR3 DNA sequence: TGTGCCAGCAGCCTGAGACAGGGTTGGAGAAACACCATATATTTT. Translation: CASSLRQGWRNTIYF.

This chain joins TRBV5-8 and TRBJ2-1, with no clear D. This CDR3 spans 17 amino acids. Germline loops: CDR1 SGHTS, CDR2 YDEGEE. V lost 0 bases and J lost 4, with 17 bases in between. The chain's CDR3 is CASSLAVEAKNYNEQFF. The CDR3 region has the DNA TGTGCCAGCAGCTTGGCGGTAGAGGCCAAGAATTACAATGAGCAGTTCTTC.

The rearrangement joins TRBV6-6 to TRBJ2-4, with D perhaps matching TRBD2 (5 bases). Trimming left V 6 bases short and J 0 bases short, with 15 bases between. CDR1 is MNHNY, CDR2 SVGAGI, per germline (reference sequence). The CDR3 length is 16 residues. For the CDR3, the DNA is TGTGCCAGCAGCCTGACGGGGATCGAAGCCAAAAACATTCAGTACTTC. Translation gives CASSLTGIEAKNIQYF.

The V gene is TRBV5-3, the J gene TRBJ1-2; D is undetermined. TRBV5-3 is an open reading frame, and its role is uncertain. V shed 2 bases and J shed 0 bases, with 8 bases lying between them. This CDR3 spans 14 amino acids. CDR3 nucleotide sequence: TGTGCCAGAAGCTTAGAGGGAGCTAACTATGGCTACACCTTC. Translation: CARSLEGANYGYTF.

The chain carries TRBV27 and TRBJ2-1, with TRBD1 matching 8 bases. There are 15 residues in the CDR3. Germline CDR1 is MNHEY and CDR2 is SMNVEV (reference sequence). V was clipped by 6 bases and J by 2 bases; unmatched bases: 6. The CDR3 loop reads CASRSGQGPYNEQFF. The CDR3 DNA follows: TGTGCCAGCAGGTCCGGACAGGGCCCCTACAATGAGCAGTTCTTC.

V is TRBV15 and J is TRBJ2-7, with TRBD1 matching 10 bases. The J segment lost 6 bases and the V segment lost 1 base, leaving 6 bases of the junction unmatched. Germline V gene lookup returns CDR1 LNHNV and CDR2 YYDKDF (reference sequence). The CDR3 length is 15 residues. The CDR3 coding sequence is TGTGCCACCAGCAGAGTCCGGACAGGGGGAGTCGAGCAGTACTTC. Its translation: CATSRVRTGGVEQYF.

The V and J genes are TRBV20-1 and TRBJ2-7, with D perhaps matching TRBD1 (5 bases). V shed 5 bases and J shed 8 bases, with 13 bases lying between them. Germline values: CDR1 DFQATT, CDR2 SNEGSKA (reference sequence). The CDR3 loop spans 11 amino acids. CDR3 DNA: TGCAGTGCTGGGGCGGTCGGCAAGCAGTACTTC. Protein: CSAGAVGKQYF.

The chain links TRBV4-1 to TRBJ2-4; TRBD1 matches at 7 bases. CDR3 length equals 14 residues. V trimming: 2 bases; J trimming: 7 bases; junction bases outside the gene matches: 5. CDR1 is MGHRA and CDR2 is YSYEKL in the germline V gene. The CDR3 bases are TGCGCCAGCAGCCAATTTGTACAGGGGAACATTCAGTACTTC. Translated, it gives CASSQFVQGNIQYF.

The J gene is TRBJ2-5, the V gene TRBV27; tentatively, D is TRBD2 (5 bases). Germline CDR1 and CDR2: MNHEY and SMNVEV (reference sequence). Deletions cut 3 bases from V and 3 bases from J, with 17 bases between. The CDR3 contains 16 residues. The CDR3 coding sequence is TGTGCCAGCAGTTTCGGTGTTCTGGCGGGTAAAGAGACCCAGTACTTC. Translated, it gives CASSFGVLAGKETQYF.